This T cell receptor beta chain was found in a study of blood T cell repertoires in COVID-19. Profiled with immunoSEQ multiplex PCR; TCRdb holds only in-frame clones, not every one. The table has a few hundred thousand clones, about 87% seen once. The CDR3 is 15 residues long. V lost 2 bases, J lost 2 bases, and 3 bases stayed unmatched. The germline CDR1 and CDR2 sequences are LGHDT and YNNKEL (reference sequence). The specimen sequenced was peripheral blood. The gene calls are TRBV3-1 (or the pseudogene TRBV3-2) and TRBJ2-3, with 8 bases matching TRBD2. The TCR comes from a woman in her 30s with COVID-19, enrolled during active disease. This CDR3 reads CASSQSGGFTDTQYF. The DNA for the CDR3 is TGTGCCAGCAGCCAAAGCGGGGGATTCACAGATACGCAGTATTTT.